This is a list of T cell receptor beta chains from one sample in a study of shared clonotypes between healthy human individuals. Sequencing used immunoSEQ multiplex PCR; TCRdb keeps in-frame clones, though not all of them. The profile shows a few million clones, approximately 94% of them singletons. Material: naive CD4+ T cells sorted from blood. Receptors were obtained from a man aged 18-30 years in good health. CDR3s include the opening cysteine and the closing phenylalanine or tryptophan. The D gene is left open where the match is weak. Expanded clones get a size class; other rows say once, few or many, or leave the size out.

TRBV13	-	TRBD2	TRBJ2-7	TGTGCCAGCAGCTTATCCGGGACTAGCTTTCCCGAGCAGTACTTC	CASSLSGTSFPEQYF
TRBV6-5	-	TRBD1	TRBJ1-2	TGTGCCATCAGCTGGGACAGAACTAACTATGGCTACACCTTC	CAISWDRTNYGYTF
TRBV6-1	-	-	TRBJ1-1	TGTGCCAGCATCCGGGACGGAGTGAACACTGAAGCTTTCTTT	CASIRDGVNTEAFF
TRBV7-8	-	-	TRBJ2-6	TGTGCCAGCAGCTGGGACCAATGGACTGGGGCCAACGTCCTGACTTTC	CASSWDQWTGANVLTF
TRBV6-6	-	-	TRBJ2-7	TGTGCCAGCACTGGCCCGACAGGGATGGAGGGCTTC	CASTGPTGMEGF
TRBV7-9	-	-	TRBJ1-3	TGTGCCAGCAGCCCCCCTGGGAGCTCTGGAAACACCATATATTTT	CASSPPGSSGNTIYF
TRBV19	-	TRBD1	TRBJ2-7	TGTGCCAGTAGGGATCCCGGGACAGGGGATCACGAGCAGTACTTC	CASRDPGTGDHEQYF
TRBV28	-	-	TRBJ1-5	TGTGCCAGCAGTTACAGGGATCAGCCCCAGCATTTT	CASSYRDQPQHF
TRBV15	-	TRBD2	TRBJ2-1	TGTGCCACCAGCAGAGGAGGGGCGAGCGGGAGAGAAAATGAGCAGTTCTTC	CATSRGGASGRENEQFF
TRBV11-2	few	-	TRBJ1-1	TGTGCCAGCAGCTTAGGGGGATATAATACTGAAGCTTTCTTT	CASSLGGYNTEAFF
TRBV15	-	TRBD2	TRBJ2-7	TGTGCCACCAGGGAGGGGCTAGCGGAGGCCTACGAGCAGTACTTC	CATREGLAEAYEQYF
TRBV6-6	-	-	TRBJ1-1	TGTGCCAGCACCGTTCACCCCACTGAAGCTTTCTTT	CASTVHPTEAFF
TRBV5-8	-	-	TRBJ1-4	TGTGCCAGCAGCGCCACATTGGCAACTAATGAAAAACTGTTTTTT	CASSATLATNEKLFF
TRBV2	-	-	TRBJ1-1	TGTGCCAGCAGTAGGGGCGGGAACACTGAAGCTTTCTTT	CASSRGGNTEAFF
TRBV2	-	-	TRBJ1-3	TGTGCCAGCAGTGCGGAAGGGCTTGGAAACACCATATATTTT	CASSAEGLGNTIYF
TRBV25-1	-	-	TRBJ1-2	TGTGCCAGCAGTGCGTCGTCAGGGGTCTATGGCTACACCTTC	CASSASSGVYGYTF
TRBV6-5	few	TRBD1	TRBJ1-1	TGTGCCAGCAGTTACTGGGGACAGGGGAGGAACACTGAAGCTTTCTTT	CASSYWGQGRNTEAFF
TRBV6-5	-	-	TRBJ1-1	TGTGCCAGCAAGGGTTACGGCACTGAAGCTTTCTTT	CASKGYGTEAFF
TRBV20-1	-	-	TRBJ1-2	TGCAGTCCAGGGGGCTACACCTTC	CSPGGYTF
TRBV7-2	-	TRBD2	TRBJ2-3	TGTGCCAGCAGCACGGGACTAGCGGGCCGCACAGATACGCAGTATTTT	CASSTGLAGRTDTQYF
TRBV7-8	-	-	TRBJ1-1	TGTGCCAGCAGCTCAGGGAACAGGGTCGGCACTGAAGCTTTCTTT	CASSSGNRVGTEAFF